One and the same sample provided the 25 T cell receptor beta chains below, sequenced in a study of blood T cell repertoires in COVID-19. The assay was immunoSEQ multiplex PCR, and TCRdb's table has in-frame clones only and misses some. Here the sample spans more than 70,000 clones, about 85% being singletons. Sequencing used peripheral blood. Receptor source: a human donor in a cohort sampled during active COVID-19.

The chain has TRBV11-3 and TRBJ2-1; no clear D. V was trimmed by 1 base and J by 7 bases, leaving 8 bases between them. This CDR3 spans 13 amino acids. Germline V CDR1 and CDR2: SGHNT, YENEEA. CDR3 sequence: CASSLGLGNEQFF. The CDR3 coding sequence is TGTGCCAGCAGCTTAGGACTGGGTAATGAGCAGTTCTTC.

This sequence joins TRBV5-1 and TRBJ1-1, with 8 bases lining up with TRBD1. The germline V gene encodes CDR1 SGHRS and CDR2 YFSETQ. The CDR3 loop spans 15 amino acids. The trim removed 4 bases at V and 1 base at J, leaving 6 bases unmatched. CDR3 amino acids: CASSRTGTGNTEAFF. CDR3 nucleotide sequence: TGCGCCAGCAGCCGGACAGGGACAGGGAACACTGAAGCTTTCTTT.

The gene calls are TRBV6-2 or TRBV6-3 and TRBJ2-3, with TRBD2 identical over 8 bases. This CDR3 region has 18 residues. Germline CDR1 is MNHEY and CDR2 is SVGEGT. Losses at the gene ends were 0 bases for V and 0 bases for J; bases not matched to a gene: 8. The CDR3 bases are TGTGCCAGCAGTTACTCGTTGGGAATAGCGGGAAGCACAGATACGCAGTATTTT. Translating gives CASSYSLGIAGSTDTQYF.

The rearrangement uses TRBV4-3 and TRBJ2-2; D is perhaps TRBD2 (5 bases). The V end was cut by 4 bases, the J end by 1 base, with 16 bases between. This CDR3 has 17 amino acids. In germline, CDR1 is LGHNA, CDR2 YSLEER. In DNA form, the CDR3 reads TGCGCCAGCAGCCCAAGCGCTTGGGCGGGGAACACCGGGGAGCTGTTTTTT. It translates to CASSPSAWAGNTGELFF.

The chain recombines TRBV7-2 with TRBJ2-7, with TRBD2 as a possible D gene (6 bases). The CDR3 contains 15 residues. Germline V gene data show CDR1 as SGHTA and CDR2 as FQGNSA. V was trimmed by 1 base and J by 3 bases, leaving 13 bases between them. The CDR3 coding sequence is TGTGCCAGCAGCTTAGGGGACGGGGGACTCTACGAGCAGTACTTC. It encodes CASSLGDGGLYEQYF. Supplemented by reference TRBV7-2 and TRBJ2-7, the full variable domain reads GAGVSQSPSNKVTEKGKDVELRCDPISGHTALYWYRQSLGQGLEFLIYFQGNSAPDKSGLPSDRFSAERTGGSVSTLTIQRTQQEDSAVYLCASSLGDGGLYEQYFGPGTRLTVT.

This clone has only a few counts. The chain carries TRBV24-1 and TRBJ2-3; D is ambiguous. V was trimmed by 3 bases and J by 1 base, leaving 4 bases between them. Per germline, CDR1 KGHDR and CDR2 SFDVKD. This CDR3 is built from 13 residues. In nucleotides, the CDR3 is TGTGCCACCAGTGATCCTGGCACAGATACGCAGTATTTT. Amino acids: CATSDPGTDTQYF.

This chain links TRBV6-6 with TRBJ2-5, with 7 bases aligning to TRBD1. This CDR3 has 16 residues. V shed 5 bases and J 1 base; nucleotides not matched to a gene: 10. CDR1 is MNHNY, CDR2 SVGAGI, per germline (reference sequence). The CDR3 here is CASSQPGQKFQETQYF. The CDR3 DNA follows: TGTGCCAGCAGTCAACCGGGACAGAAGTTCCAAGAGACCCAGTACTTC.

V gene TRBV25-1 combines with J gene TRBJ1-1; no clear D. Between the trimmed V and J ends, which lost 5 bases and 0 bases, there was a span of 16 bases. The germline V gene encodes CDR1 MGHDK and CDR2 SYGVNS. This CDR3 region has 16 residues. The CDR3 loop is CASSPSLTVMNTEAFF. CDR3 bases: TGTGCCAGCAGTCCCTCCCTCACAGTTATGAACACTGAAGCTTTCTTT.

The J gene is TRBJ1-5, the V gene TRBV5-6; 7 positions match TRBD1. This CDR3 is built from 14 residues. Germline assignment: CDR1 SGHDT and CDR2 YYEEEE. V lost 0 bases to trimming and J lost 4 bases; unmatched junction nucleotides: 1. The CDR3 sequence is CASSLDRGNQPQHF. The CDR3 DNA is TGTGCCAGCAGCTTGGACAGGGGAAATCAGCCCCAGCATTTT.

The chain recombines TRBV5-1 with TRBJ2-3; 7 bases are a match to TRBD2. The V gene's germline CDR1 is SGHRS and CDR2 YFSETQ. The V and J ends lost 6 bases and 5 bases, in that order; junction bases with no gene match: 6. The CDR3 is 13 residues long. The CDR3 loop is CASTEAGVDTQYF. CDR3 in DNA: TGCGCCAGCACGGAGGCGGGAGTAGATACGCAGTATTTT.

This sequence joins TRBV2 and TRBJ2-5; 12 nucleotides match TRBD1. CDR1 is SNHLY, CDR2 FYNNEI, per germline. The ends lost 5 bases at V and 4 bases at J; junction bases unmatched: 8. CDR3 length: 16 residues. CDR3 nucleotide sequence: TGTGCCAGCAGTCCGACGGGGACAGGGGGCGGAGAGACCCAGTACTTC. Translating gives CASSPTGTGGGETQYF.

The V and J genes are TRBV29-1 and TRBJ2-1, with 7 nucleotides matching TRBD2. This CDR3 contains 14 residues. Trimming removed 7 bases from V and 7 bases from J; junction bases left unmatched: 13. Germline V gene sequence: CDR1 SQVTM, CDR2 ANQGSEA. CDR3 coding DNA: TGCAGCGCCACCCCGCCTAGCGGCCGGAATGAGCAGTTCTTC. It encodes CSATPPSGRNEQFF.

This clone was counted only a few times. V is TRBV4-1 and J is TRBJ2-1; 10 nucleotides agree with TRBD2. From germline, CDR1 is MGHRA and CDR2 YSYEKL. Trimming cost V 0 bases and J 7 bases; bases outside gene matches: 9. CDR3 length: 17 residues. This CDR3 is CASSQDLASGRRNEQFF. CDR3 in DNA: TGCGCCAGCAGCCAAGATCTGGCTAGCGGGAGACGAAATGAGCAGTTCTTC.

DNA of the CDR3: TGTGCCAGCAGTTACTCAAAGGGACTAGCCCAGACCAATGAGCAGTTCTTC. This codes for CASSYSKGLAQTNEQFF. This chain connects TRBV6-2 or TRBV6-3 to TRBJ2-1, with 9 positions matching TRBD2. After removal of 0 bases from V and 6 bases from J, the junction contained 9 bases not matched to a gene. Germline-derived CDR1 and CDR2 are MNHEY and SVGEGT. This CDR3 is built from 17 residues.

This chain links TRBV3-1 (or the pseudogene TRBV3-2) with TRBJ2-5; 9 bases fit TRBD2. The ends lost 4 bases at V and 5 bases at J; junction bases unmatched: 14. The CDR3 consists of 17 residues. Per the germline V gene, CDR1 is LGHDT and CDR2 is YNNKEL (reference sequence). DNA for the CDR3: TGTGCCAGCAGCCCCCAGTTGGGTAGCGGGAGTCGGGAGACCCAGTACTTC. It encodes CASSPQLGSGSRETQYF.

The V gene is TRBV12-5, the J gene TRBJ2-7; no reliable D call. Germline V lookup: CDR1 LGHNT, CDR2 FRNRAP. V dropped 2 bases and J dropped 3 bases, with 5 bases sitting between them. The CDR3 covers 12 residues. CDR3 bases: TGTGCTAGTGGTTTGAACTTCTACGAGCAGTACTTC. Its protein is CASGLNFYEQYF.

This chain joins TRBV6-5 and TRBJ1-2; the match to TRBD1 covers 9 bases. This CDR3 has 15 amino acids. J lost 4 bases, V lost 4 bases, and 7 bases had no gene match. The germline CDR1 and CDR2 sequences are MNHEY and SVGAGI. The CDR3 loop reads CASSSPGQGTYGYTF. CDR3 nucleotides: TGTGCCAGCAGTTCACCGGGACAGGGAACCTATGGCTACACCTTC.

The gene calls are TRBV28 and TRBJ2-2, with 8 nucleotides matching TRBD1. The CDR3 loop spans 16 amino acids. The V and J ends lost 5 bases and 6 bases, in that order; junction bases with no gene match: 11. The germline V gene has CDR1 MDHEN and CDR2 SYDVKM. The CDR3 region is CASSPAGGITAGELFF. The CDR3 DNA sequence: TGTGCCAGCAGTCCGGCAGGGGGCATTACAGCCGGGGAGCTGTTTTTT.

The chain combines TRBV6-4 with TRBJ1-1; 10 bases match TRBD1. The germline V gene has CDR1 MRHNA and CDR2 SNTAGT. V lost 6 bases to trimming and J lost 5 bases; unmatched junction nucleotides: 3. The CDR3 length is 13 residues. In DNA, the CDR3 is TGTGCCAGCAGAGGACAGGGGGGTACTGAAGCTTTCTTT. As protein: CASRGQGGTEAFF.

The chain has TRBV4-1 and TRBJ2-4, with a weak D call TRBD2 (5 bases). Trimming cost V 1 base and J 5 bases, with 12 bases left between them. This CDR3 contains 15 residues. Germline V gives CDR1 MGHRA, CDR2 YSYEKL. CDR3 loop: CASSQGAAGENIQYF. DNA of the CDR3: TGCGCCAGCAGCCAAGGGGCAGCCGGGGAAAACATTCAGTACTTC.

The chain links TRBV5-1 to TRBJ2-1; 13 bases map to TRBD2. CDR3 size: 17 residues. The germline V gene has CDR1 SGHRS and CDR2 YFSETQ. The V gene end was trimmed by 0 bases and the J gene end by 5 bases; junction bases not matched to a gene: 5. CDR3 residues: CASSLEGLAGVNNEQFF. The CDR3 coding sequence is TGCGCCAGCAGCTTGGAAGGACTAGCGGGAGTCAACAATGAGCAGTTCTTC.

DNA for the CDR3: TGCGCCAGCAGCTCGAGCGGGAGGGCCTTTAATGAGCAGTTCTTC. Translated: CASSSSGRAFNEQFF. This sequence joins TRBV5-1 and TRBJ2-1, with 10 bases fitting TRBD2. The CDR3 has 15 amino acids. From germline, CDR1 is SGHRS and CDR2 YFSETQ. Trimming took 3 bases from V and 7 from J; bases not matched to a gene: 7.

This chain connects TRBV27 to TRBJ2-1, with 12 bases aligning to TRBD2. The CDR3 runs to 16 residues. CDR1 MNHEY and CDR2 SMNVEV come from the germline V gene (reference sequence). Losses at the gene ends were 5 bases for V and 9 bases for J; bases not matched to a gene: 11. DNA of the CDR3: TGTGCCAGCAGTGTAACTCTAGCGGGAGGGGACGCTGAGCAGTTCTTC. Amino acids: CASSVTLAGGDAEQFF.

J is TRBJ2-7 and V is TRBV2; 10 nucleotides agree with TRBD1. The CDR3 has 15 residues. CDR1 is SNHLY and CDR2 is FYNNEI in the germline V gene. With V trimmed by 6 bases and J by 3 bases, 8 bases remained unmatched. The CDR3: CASSDTGTGDYEQYF. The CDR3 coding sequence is TGTGCCAGCAGCGATACCGGGACAGGGGACTACGAGCAGTACTTC. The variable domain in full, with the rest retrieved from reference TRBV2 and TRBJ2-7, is EPEVTQTPSHQVTQMGQEVILRCVPISNHLYFYWYRQILGQKVEFLVSFYNNEISEKSEIFDDQFSVERPDGSNFTLKIRSTKLEDSAMYFCASSDTGTGDYEQYFGPGTRLTVT.

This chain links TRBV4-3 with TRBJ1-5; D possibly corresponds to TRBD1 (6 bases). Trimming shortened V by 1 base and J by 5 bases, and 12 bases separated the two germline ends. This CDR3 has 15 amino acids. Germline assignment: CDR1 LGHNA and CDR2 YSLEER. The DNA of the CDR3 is TGCGCCAGCAGCCAAGGTACTGAGGGGGATCAGCCCCAGCATTTT. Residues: CASSQGTEGDQPQHF.